This T cell receptor beta chain was observed in a study of early T cells in non-severe SARS-CoV-2 infection. The CDR3 totals 18 residues. CDR1 is DFQATT, CDR2 SNEGSKA, per germline (reference sequence). Unmatched junction bases numbered 12, after V lost 3 bases and J lost 2 bases. Individual cDNA molecules each received unique molecular identifiers attached to them. Each CDR3 protein is one row after TCRdb ran MiXCR on the 5' RACE reads. The sample holds 70,000 or so distinct CDR3 sequences, under 13% seen once. The sequenced sample consisted of whole blood. This clonotype was obtained from an adult who was a healthcare worker with PCR-confirmed SARS-CoV-2 infection or an uninfected control (not recorded which). V and J are TRBV20-1 and TRBJ2-3; 12 nucleotides match TRBD2. The CDR3 bases are TGCAGTGCTAGGGGACTTGGACTAGCGGGACCCTTCACAGATACGCAGTATTTT. It encodes CSARGLGLAGPFTDTQYF.